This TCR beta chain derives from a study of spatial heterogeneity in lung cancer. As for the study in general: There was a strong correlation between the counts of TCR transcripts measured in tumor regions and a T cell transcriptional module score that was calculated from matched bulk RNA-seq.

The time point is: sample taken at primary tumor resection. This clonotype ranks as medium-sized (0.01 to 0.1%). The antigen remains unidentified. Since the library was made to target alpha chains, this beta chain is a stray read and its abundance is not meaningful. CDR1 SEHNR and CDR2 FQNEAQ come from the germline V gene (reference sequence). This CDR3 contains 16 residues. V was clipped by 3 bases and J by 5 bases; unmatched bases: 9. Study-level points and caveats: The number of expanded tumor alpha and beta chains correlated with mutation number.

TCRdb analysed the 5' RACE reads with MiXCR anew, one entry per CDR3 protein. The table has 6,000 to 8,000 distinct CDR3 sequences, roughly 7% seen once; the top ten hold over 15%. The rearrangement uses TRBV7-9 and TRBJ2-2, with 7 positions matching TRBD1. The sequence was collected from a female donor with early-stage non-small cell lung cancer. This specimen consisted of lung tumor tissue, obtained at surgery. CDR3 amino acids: CASSFRQGVITGELFF. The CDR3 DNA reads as TGTGCCAGCAGCTTTCGGCAGGGGGTGATTACCGGGGAGCTGTTTTTT.